Listed here are 9 T cell receptor beta chains from one sample, sequenced in a study of shared clonotypes between healthy human individuals. Method: immunoSEQ multiplex PCR; TCRdb's copy keeps in-frame clones and lacks some. The table has 2 million to 2.5 million clones, 90% to 95% seen once. The sequencing sample was made of naive CD4+ T cells from PBMCs. The subset was: CD45RA+ positively selected. The receptor source for this set is a man between 18 and 29 years old in good health. Some clones in this sample may be carry-over from other donors' samples.

This chain connects TRBV2 to TRBJ1-5; 7 nucleotides line up with TRBD1. The CDR3 has 14 amino acids. V lost 3 bases, J lost 9 bases, and 8 bases stayed unmatched. Germline CDR1 reads SNHLY; CDR2 reads FYNNEI. CDR3 bases: TGTGCCAGCAGTGATAGGACAGGTCTAGGGCCCCAGCATTTT. Amino acids: CASSDRTGLGPQHF.

As to this clone: The same CDR3 can be traced to other DNA sequences in this sample. V gene TRBV5-6 combines with J gene TRBJ2-5; no definite D call. The CDR3 sequence is 14 residues long. Trimming removed 0 bases from V and 2 bases from J, with 8 bases in between. Per the germline V gene, CDR1 is SGHDT and CDR2 is YYEEEE. CDR3 region: CASSLGQTQETQYF. For the CDR3, the DNA is TGTGCCAGCAGCTTGGGGCAGACTCAAGAGACCCAGTACTTC. Full variable domain (rest looked up from reference TRBV5-6 and TRBJ2-5): DAGVTQSPTHLIKTRGQQVTLRCSPKSGHDTVSWYQQALGQGPQFIFQYYEEEERQRGNFPDRFSGHQFPNYSSELNVNALLLGDSALYLCASSLGQTQETQYFGPGTRLLVL.

The rearrangement joins TRBV28 to TRBJ1-3; D remains unclear. V was pared by 6 bases and J by 0 bases, with 12 bases between. CDR1 is MDHEN, CDR2 SYDVKM, per germline. The CDR3 runs to 15 residues. The CDR3: CASRPPGSSGNTIYF. The CDR3 DNA reads as TGTGCCAGCAGACCCCCCGGGAGCTCTGGAAACACCATATATTTT.

The V gene is TRBV7-9, the J gene TRBJ1-1; 10 bases align to TRBD1. Germline assignment: CDR1 SEHNR and CDR2 FQNEAQ (reference sequence). The V and J ends lost 3 bases and 1 base, in that order; junction bases with no gene match: 2. The CDR3 spans 15 residues. The CDR3 loop is CASSFGTGANTEAFF. DNA of the CDR3: TGTGCCAGCAGCTTCGGGACAGGGGCGAACACTGAAGCTTTCTTT.

The chain links TRBV29-1 to TRBJ2-7; D is undetermined. This CDR3 contains 13 residues. V was cut by 6 bases and J by 3 bases, with 15 bases left in between. The germline gives CDR1 SQVTM, CDR2 ANQGSEA. The CDR3 DNA sequence: TGCAGCGTATCCGGTGGTCATGACTACGAGCAGTACTTC. It encodes CSVSGGHDYEQYF.

The chain has TRBV6-1 and TRBJ2-7; unclear D gene. Between the trimmed V and J ends, which lost 6 bases and 4 bases, there was a span of 19 bases. Looked up from germline, CDR1 is MNHNS and CDR2 is SASEGT. This CDR3 spans 15 amino acids. CDR3: CASRDLPGREYEQYF. CDR3 nucleotides: TGTGCCAGCAGAGATTTGCCGGGTCGAGAGTACGAGCAGTACTTC.

The V and J genes are TRBV29-1 and TRBJ2-1, with D uncertain. Trimming took off 4 bases at V and 9 bases at J, with 10 bases between the two ends. CDR1 is SQVTM, CDR2 ANQGSEA, per germline. The CDR3 is 11 amino acids. The CDR3: CSVGVGVEQFF. DNA of the CDR3: TGCAGCGTTGGGGTTGGAGTTGAGCAGTTCTTC.

This clone showed up just once. The chain uses TRBV29-1 and TRBJ1-2, with 8 bases lining up with TRBD1. This CDR3 comprises 15 residues. Germline V gives CDR1 SQVTM, CDR2 ANQGSEA. V lost 4 bases to trimming and J lost 8 bases; unmatched junction nucleotides: 15. This CDR3 is CSVARQGALPVGYTF. CDR3 nucleotide sequence: TGCAGCGTTGCCCGCCAGGGGGCCCTCCCTGTGGGCTACACCTTC.

About this clone itself: A read error may produce the germline difference seen at one junction end. The chain couples TRBV19 to TRBJ1-2; no clear D gene. Germline V gene data show CDR1 as LNHDA and CDR2 as SQIVND (reference sequence). This CDR3 is 15 amino acids long. This chain's CDR3 is CASRIGPQINYGYTF. CDR3 DNA sequence: TGTGCCAGTAGGATAGGGCCGCAAATTAACTATGGCTACACCTTC.